This passage covers 16 T cell receptor beta chains from one sample sequenced in a study of molecular identifiers for immune sequencing clone quantification. Each CDR3 protein gets one entry after TCRdb re-called the PCR reads with MiXCR. The profile shows approximately 550,000 distinct CDR3 sequences, 20% to 25% of them singletons. The specimen sequenced was naive CD8+ T cells from blood, with Jurkat cell RNA spiked in. Subset: FACS-sorted CD8+CD4-CCR7+CD45RA+ naive T cells. The receptors were gathered from a human donor in good health. Some libraries in this study had Jurkat cell RNA spiked in.

The chain joins TRBV7-9 to TRBJ2-3; no clear D gene. There are 14 residues in the CDR3. Trimming left V 4 bases short and J 8 bases short, with 16 bases between. Germline V gene sequence: CDR1 SEHNR, CDR2 FQNEAQ (reference sequence). CDR3 bases: TGTGCCAGCAGCTCCGTAGCTGGTTCGAGTACGCAGTATTTT. This codes for CASSSVAGSSTQYF. The whole variable domain, remainder taken from reference TRBV7-9 and TRBJ2-3, is DTGVSQNPRHKITKRGQNVTFRCDPISEHNRLYWYRQTLGQGPEFLTYFQNEAQLEKSRLLSDRFSAERPKGSFSTLEIQRTEQGDSAMYLCASSSVAGSSTQYFGPGTRLTVL.

With regard to this clonotype: This may be a read error: a much more frequent sequence differs by one nucleotide. The V and J genes are TRBV6-2 or TRBV6-3 and TRBJ1-1; 9 nucleotides line up with TRBD1. Losses at the gene ends were 5 bases for V and 6 bases for J; bases not matched to a gene: 13. Germline lookup yields CDR1 MNHEY and CDR2 SVGEGT. The CDR3 length is 16 residues. DNA of the CDR3: TGTGCCAGCAGTGCCAGGTTGGGACAGGGCCTCCCTGAAGCTTTCTTT. It encodes CASSARLGQGLPEAFF.

This chain joins TRBV7-3 and TRBJ2-3, with TRBD2 matching 14 bases. Germline V lookup: CDR1 SGHTA, CDR2 FQGTGA. With 4 bases clipped from V and 0 bases from J, the junction kept 6 bases outside the gene matches. The CDR3 is 18 residues long. CDR3 loop: CASSSGTSGSASTDTQYF. For the CDR3, the DNA is TGTGCCAGCAGCTCCGGGACTAGCGGGAGTGCGAGCACAGATACGCAGTATTTT.

The chain has TRBV6-1 and TRBJ1-6; D is unresolved. CDR1 is MNHNS and CDR2 is SASEGT in the germline V gene. CDR3 length: 15 amino acids. Between the trimmed V and J ends, which lost 2 bases and 3 bases, there was a span of 8 bases. CDR3 nucleotides: TGTGCCAGCAGTGAAAAAGTTATCTATAATTCACCCCTCCACTTT. It encodes CASSEKVIYNSPLHF.

As regards this clonotype: This may come from a read error, since a much larger clone is one base off. The V call is TRBV29-1, the J call TRBJ2-7; possible D gene TRBD1, 7 bases. This CDR3 comprises 13 residues. Per the germline V gene, CDR1 is SQVTM and CDR2 is ANQGSEA. The CDR3 here is CSVRQGGPYGQYF. The DNA of the CDR3 is TGCAGCGTGCGGCAGGGGGGCCCCTACGGGCAGTACTTC.

Ten or more counts support this clonotype. The chain recombines TRBV9 with TRBJ2-7, with D possibly being TRBD2 (6 bases). The CDR3 sequence is 15 residues long. In germline, CDR1 is SGDLS, CDR2 YYNGEE. V gave up 4 bases and J gave up 2 bases, with 16 bases separating them. The CDR3 region has the DNA TGTGCCAGCAGCCCCAAGGGACTGGGTGCCTACGAGCAGTACTTC. The encoded protein is CASSPKGLGAYEQYF.

Comments on this clonotype: One junction end does not reproduce the germline sequence, and a read error may be involved. V gene TRBV30 combines with J gene TRBJ1-2; D call uncertain. Germline V gene lookup returns CDR1 GTSNPN and CDR2 SVGIG (reference sequence). The CDR3 runs to 12 residues. CDR3 amino acids: CTWSDWDYGYTF. The CDR3 region has the DNA TGTACCTGGAGTGACTGGGACTATGGCTACACCTTC.

This clonotype was counted a few times. This chain joins TRBV18 and TRBJ2-5, with TRBD2 matching over 7 bases. V was pared by 2 bases and J by 2 bases, with 8 bases of the junction left unmatched. CDR1 KGHSH and CDR2 LQKENI come from the germline V gene. CDR3 length: 16 amino acids. CDR3 loop: CASSPFAGERQETQYF. The CDR3 bases are TGTGCCAGCTCACCATTTGCGGGGGAAAGACAAGAGACCCAGTACTTC.

This clonotype was counted many times. The CDR3 DNA reads as TGCAGCGTTGAGGACAGGGCCTCGTACCAAGAGACCCAGTACTTC. Protein: CSVEDRASYQETQYF. The gene calls are TRBV29-1 and TRBJ2-5, with TRBD1 identical over 8 bases. CDR1 is SQVTM, CDR2 ANQGSEA, per germline. V gave up 3 bases and J gave up 0 bases; unmatched junction bases: 6. This CDR3 comprises 15 residues.

This clonotype was seen a few times. The gene calls are TRBV25-1 and TRBJ2-7; no reliable D call. Deletions cut 6 bases from V and 5 bases from J, with 14 bases between. This CDR3 spans 13 amino acids. The germline CDR1 and CDR2 sequences are MGHDK and SYGVNS. CDR3 region: CASRDSSAHEQYF. The DNA of the CDR3 is TGTGCCAGCAGGGATAGCTCGGCCCACGAGCAGTACTTC.

This clonotype was recorded a few times. The junction departs from germline at one end; a sequencing error may be responsible. V usage is TRBV7-3 and J usage is TRBJ2-1; TRBD2 aligns across 11 bases. This CDR3 region has 15 residues. From germline, CDR1 is SGHTA and CDR2 FQGTGA. CDR3 loop: CTSSPGLAGFNEQFF. CDR3 DNA: TGTACCAGCAGCCCCGGACTAGCGGGTTTCAATGAGCAGTTCTTC.

This clonotype was found many times. V and J are TRBV28 and TRBJ1-6, with TRBD1 identical over 11 bases. The CDR3 extends over 17 amino acids. The trim removed 2 bases at V and 0 bases at J, leaving 0 bases unmatched. CDR1 is MDHEN, CDR2 SYDVKM, per germline. The CDR3 nucleotides are TGTGCCAGCAGTTTAGGGACAGGGGGCTCCTATAATTCACCCCTCCACTTT. This encodes CASSLGTGGSYNSPLHF.

This clonotype occurred a few times. The junction shows a germline mismatch at one end, possibly a read error. The gene calls are TRBV2 and TRBJ2-1, with 10 bases that match TRBD2. The germline gives CDR1 SNHLY, CDR2 FYNNEI. CDR3 length: 15 residues. Here the CDR3 reads CASTTSGVSHNEQFF. CDR3 bases: TGTGCCAGCACCACTAGCGGGGTCTCCCACAATGAGCAGTTCTTC.

At least ten counts were recorded for this clonotype. The chain links TRBV18 to TRBJ2-3, with 7 bases fitting TRBD1. CDR3 length: 19 residues. Unmatched junction bases numbered 15, after V lost 3 bases and J lost 0 bases. Germline CDR1 is KGHSH and CDR2 is LQKENI. The CDR3 DNA sequence: TGTGCCAGCTCACCTGATCCGGCCTCCGGGACAGCAAGCACAGATACGCAGTATTTT. This encodes CASSPDPASGTASTDTQYF.

This clonotype was counted a few times. V and J are TRBV30 and TRBJ2-3; TRBD2 matches 13 bases. Germline loops: CDR1 GTSNPN, CDR2 SVGIG (reference sequence). The CDR3 has 16 amino acids. The trim removed 0 bases at V and 4 bases at J, leaving 4 bases unmatched. The CDR3 sequence: CAWSVLAGGPADTQYF. In DNA form, the CDR3 reads TGTGCCTGGAGTGTACTAGCGGGAGGGCCGGCAGATACGCAGTATTTT. Complete variable domain (other parts from reference TRBV30 and TRBJ2-3): SQTIHQWPATLVQPVGSPLSLECTVEGTSNPNLYWYRQAAGRGLQLLFYSVGIGQISSEVPQNLSASRPQDRQFILSSKKLLLSDSGFYLCAWSVLAGGPADTQYFGPGTRLTVL.

This clonotype was recorded at least ten times. J is TRBJ1-1 and V is TRBV9; D may be TRBD1 (6 bases). The CDR3 contains 15 residues. Trimming stripped 3 bases from V and 7 bases from J, with 19 bases between. In germline, CDR1 is SGDLS, CDR2 YYNGEE. DNA of the CDR3: TGTGCCAGCAGCGAGACGGTACAGGGTCTGGGTGAAGCTTTCTTT. Residues: CASSETVQGLGEAFF.